These T cell receptor beta chains were read from a single sample in a study of human T cells and chemical hapten exposure. TCRdb recomputed calls from the RACE reads with MiXCR, one row per CDR3 protein. The table shows 350,000 or so distinct CDR3 sequences, with roughly 6.9% occurring only once. This specimen was whole blood, taken in connection with sensitization to the hapten diphenylcyclopropenone (DPC). Receptor source: a young woman with alopecia areata. Some clones in this sample may be carry-over from other donors' samples. Both conserved end residues are part of each CDR3. D genes are given only for firm matches. Size is stated for part of the rows, as once, few or many counts, or as a class when the clone is expanded.

D	V	length	size	J	DNA	CDR3
TRBD2	TRBV6-2/TRBV6-3	15	few	TRBJ2-5	TGTGCCAGCAGTTACTCGGCTAGCGGGGGAGAGACCCAGTACTTC	CASSYSASGGETQYF
TRBD1	TRBV29-1	14	many	TRBJ2-6	TGCAGCGTTCCTCAGGGGGTAGGGGCCAACGTCCTGACTTTC	CSVPQGVGANVLTF
NA	TRBV12-3/TRBV12-4	14	NA	TRBJ1-4	TGTGCCAGCAGTTTGGTAGGGTCCGGGAAAAAACTGTTTTTT	CASSLVGSGKKLFF
NA	TRBV5-5	15	NA	TRBJ1-1	TGTGCCAGCAGCTTGGAGGGGCCAGGGGCCACTGAAGCTTTCTTT	CASSLEGPGATEAFF
TRBD1	TRBV2	15	many	TRBJ2-3	TGTGCCAGCAGTGGGTACAGGGGGGGCACAGATACGCAGTATTTT	CASSGYRGGTDTQYF
NA	TRBV29-1	10	many	TRBJ1-1	TGCAGCGCCAGGAACACTGAAGCTTTCTTT	CSARNTEAFF
TRBD2	TRBV20-1	17	NA	TRBJ2-3	TGCAGTGCTAGATCATTCGGGACTAGCGGGGGCACAGATACGCAGTATTTT	CSARSFGTSGGTDTQYF
TRBD1	TRBV29-1	14	NA	TRBJ2-3	TGCAGCGCCCTGACAGGGGGCGTTACAGATACGCAGTATTTT	CSALTGGVTDTQYF
NA	TRBV27	12	many	TRBJ1-2	TGTGCCAGCAGTTCAAACACTTATGGCTACACCTTC	CASSSNTYGYTF
TRBD2	TRBV4-3	15	NA	TRBJ2-3	TGCGCCAGCAGCCAGAGAAGCGGGGGCACAGATACGCAGTATTTT	CASSQRSGGTDTQYF
TRBD1	TRBV11-2	15	NA	TRBJ1-6	TGTGCCAGCAGCTTAAGGACAGGGGTCAATTCACCCCTCCACTTT	CASSLRTGVNSPLHF
TRBD2	TRBV4-1	21	many	TRBJ2-3	TGCGCCAGCAGCCAGATCGGGACTAGCGGGGAGTATTATCTCAGCACAGATACGCAGTATTTT	CASSQIGTSGEYYLSTDTQYF
NA	TRBV10-3	15	NA	TRBJ2-3	TGTGCCATCAGCCGGCAATCCTCTAGCACAGATACGCAGTATTTT	CAISRQSSSTDTQYF
NA	TRBV4-2	15	NA	TRBJ2-3	TGTGCCAGCAGCCAAGAAAGGTATAGCACAGATACGCAGTATTTT	CASSQERYSTDTQYF
NA	TRBV6-2/TRBV6-3	12	NA	TRBJ1-5	TGTGCCAGTGCGACAGGCCGACAGCCCCAGCATTTT	CASATGRQPQHF
NA	TRBV6-2/TRBV6-3	14	few	TRBJ2-2	TGTGCCAGCAGTTACTCTTCAGACACCGGGGAGCTGTTTTTT	CASSYSSDTGELFF
NA	TRBV4-2	16	few	TRBJ2-2	TGTGCCAGCAGCCAAATCTGGGGCGGCAACACCGGGGAGCTGTTTTTT	CASSQIWGGNTGELFF
NA	TRBV12-3/TRBV12-4	12	few	TRBJ1-2	TGTGCCAGCACTAAAGGGACCTATGGCTACACCTTC	CASTKGTYGYTF
TRBD1	TRBV2	12	NA	TRBJ1-5	TGTGCCAGCAGTCGGAACAGGGGCCAAGGGCATTTT	CASSRNRGQGHF